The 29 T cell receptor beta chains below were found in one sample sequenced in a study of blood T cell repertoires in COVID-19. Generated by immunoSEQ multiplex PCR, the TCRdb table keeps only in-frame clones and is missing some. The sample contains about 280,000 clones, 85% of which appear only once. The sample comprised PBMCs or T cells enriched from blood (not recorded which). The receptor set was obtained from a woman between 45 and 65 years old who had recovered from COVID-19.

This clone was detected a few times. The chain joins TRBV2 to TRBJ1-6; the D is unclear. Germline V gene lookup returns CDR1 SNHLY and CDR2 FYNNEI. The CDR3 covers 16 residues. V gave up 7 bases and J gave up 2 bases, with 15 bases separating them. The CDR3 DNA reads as TGTGCCAGCAACCGAGCGTCGGGTCCCTATAATTCACCCCTCCACTTT. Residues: CASNRASGPYNSPLHF.

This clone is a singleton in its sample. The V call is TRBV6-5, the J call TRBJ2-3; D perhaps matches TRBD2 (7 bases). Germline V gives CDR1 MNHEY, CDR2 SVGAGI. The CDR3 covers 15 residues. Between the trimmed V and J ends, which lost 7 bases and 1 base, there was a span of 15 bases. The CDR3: CASTGTGRGTDTQYF. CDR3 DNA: TGTGCCAGCACTGGAACAGGGAGGGGCACAGATACGCAGTATTTT.

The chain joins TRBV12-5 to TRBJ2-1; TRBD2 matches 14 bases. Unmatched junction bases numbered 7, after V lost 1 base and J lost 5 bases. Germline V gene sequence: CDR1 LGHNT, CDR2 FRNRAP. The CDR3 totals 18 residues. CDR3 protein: CASGLAGLAGGQNNEQFF. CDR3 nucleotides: TGTGCTAGTGGTTTGGCCGGACTAGCGGGAGGTCAGAACAATGAGCAGTTCTTC.

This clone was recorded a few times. The CDR3 protein is CASSVTGEGQPQHF. CDR3 nucleotides: TGTGCCAGCTCAGTAACAGGGGAAGGTCAGCCCCAGCATTTT. The rearrangement links TRBV18 to TRBJ1-5; 7 bases match TRBD1. This CDR3 is 14 amino acids long. In germline, CDR1 is KGHSH, CDR2 LQKENI. V trimming: 5 bases; J trimming: 6 bases; junction bases outside the gene matches: 7.

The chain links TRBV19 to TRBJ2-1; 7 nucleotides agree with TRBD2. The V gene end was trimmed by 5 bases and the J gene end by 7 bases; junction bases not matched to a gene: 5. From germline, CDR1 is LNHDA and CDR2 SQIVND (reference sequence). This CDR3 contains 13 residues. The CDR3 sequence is CASSLLGRNEQFF. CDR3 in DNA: TGTGCCAGTAGTCTACTCGGGAGGAATGAGCAGTTCTTC. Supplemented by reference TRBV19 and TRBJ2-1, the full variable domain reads DGGITQSPKYLFRKEGQNVTLSCEQNLNHDAMYWYRQDPGQGLRLIYYSQIVNDFQKGDIAEGYSVSREKKESFPLTVTSAQKNPTAFYLCASSLLGRNEQFFGPGTRLTVL.

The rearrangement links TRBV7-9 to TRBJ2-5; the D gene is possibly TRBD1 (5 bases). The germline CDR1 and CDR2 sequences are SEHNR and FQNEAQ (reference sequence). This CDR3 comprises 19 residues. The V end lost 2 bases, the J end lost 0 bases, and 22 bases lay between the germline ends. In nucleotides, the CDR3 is TGTGCCAGCAGCTTACCTGGCGTTCCGATGGGGCCGTACCAAGAGACCCAGTACTTC. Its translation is CASSLPGVPMGPYQETQYF.

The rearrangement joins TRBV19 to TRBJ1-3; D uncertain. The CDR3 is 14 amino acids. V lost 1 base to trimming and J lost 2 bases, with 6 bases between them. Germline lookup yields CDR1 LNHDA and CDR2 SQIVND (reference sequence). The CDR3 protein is CASSIGATGNTIYF. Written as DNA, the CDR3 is TGTGCCAGTAGTATAGGGGCAACTGGAAACACCATATATTTT.

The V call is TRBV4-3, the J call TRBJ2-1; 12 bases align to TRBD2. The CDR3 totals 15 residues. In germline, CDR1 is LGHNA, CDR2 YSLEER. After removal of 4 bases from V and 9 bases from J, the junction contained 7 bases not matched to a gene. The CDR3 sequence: CASSPSSGRAGEQFF. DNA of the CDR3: TGCGCCAGCAGCCCCTCTAGCGGGAGGGCCGGTGAGCAGTTCTTC.

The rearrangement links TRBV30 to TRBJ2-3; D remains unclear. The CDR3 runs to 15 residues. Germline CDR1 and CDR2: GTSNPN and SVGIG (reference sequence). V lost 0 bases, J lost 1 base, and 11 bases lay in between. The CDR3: CAWSVFASGTDTQYF. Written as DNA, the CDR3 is TGTGCCTGGAGTGTCTTCGCCTCGGGCACAGATACGCAGTATTTT.

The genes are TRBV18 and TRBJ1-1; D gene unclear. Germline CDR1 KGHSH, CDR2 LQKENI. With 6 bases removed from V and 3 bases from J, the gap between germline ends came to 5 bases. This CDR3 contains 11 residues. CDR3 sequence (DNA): TGTGCCAGCTCCTCCGACACTGAAGCTTTCTTT. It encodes CASSSDTEAFF.

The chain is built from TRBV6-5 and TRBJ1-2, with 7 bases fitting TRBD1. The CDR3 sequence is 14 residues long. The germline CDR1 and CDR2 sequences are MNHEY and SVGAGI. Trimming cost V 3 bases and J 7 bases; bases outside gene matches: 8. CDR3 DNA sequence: TGTGCCAGCAGTTATTGGGAAGGGGGCCGTGGCTACACCTTC. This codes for CASSYWEGGRGYTF.

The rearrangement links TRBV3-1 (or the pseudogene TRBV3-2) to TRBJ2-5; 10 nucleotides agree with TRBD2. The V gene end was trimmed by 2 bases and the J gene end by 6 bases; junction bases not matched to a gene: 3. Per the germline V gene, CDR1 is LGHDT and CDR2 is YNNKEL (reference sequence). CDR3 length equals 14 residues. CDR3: CASSQRTSGKTQYF. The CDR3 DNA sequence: TGTGCCAGCAGCCAACGGACTAGCGGAAAGACCCAGTACTTC.

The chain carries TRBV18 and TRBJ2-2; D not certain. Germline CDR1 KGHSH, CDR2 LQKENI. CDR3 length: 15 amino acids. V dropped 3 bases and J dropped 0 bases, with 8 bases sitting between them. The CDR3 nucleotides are TGTGCCAGCTCACCGCTCTACCCGAACACCGGGGAGCTGTTTTTT. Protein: CASSPLYPNTGELFF.

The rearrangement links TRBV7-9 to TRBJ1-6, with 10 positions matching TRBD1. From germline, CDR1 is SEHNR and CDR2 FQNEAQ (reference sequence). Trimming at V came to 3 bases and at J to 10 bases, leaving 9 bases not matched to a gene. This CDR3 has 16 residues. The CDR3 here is CASSLGDRGRISPLHF. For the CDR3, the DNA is TGTGCCAGCAGCTTGGGAGACAGGGGGCGCATATCACCCCTCCACTTT.

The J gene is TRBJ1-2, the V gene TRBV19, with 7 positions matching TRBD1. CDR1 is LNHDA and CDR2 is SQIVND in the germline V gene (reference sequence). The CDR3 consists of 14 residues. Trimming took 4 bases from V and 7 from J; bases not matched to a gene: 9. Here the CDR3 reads CASSTYGQEGGYTF. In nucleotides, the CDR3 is TGTGCCAGTAGTACCTACGGACAGGAAGGTGGCTACACCTTC.

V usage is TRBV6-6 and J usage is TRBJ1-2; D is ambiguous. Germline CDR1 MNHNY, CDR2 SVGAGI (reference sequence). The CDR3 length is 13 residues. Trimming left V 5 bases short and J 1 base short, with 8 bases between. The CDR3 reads CASSPLGNYGYTF. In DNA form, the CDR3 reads TGTGCCAGCAGTCCCCTCGGTAACTATGGCTACACCTTC.

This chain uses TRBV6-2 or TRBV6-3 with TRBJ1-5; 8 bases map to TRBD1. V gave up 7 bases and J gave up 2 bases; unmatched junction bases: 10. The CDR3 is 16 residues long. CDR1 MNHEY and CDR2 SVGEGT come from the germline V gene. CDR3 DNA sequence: TGTGCCAGCACCCCAATGACAGGGGCACGCAATCAGCCCCAGCATTTT. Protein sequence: CASTPMTGARNQPQHF.

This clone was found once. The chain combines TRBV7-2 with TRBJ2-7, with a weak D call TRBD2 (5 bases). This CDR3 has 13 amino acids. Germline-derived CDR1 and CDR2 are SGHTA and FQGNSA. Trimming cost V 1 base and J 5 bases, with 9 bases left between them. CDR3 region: CASSLVASHEQYF. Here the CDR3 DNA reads TGTGCCAGCAGCTTAGTCGCTAGCCACGAGCAGTACTTC.

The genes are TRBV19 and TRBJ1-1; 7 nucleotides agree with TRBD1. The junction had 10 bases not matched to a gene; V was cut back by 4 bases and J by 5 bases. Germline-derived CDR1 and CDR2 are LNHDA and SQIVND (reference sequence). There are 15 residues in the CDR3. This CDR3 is CASSKGATGKTEAFF. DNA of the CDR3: TGTGCCAGTAGTAAGGGGGCCACCGGGAAGACTGAAGCTTTCTTT. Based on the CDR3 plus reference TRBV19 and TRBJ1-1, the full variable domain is DGGITQSPKYLFRKEGQNVTLSCEQNLNHDAMYWYRQDPGQGLRLIYYSQIVNDFQKGDIAEGYSVSREKKESFPLTVTSAQKNPTAFYLCASSKGATGKTEAFFGQGTRLTVV.

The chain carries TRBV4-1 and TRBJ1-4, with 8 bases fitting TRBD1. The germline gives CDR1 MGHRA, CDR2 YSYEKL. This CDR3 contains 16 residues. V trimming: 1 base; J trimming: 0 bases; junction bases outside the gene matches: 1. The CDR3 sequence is CASSQGQGPTNEKLFF. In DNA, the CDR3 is TGCGCCAGCAGCCAAGGACAGGGGCCAACTAATGAAAAACTGTTTTTT.

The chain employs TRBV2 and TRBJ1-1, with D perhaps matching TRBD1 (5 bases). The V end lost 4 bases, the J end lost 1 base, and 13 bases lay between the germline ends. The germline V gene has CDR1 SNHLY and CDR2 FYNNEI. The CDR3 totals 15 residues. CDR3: CASSGRDGRNTEAFF. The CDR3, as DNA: TGTGCCAGCAGTGGGAGGGACGGCCGGAACACTGAAGCTTTCTTT.

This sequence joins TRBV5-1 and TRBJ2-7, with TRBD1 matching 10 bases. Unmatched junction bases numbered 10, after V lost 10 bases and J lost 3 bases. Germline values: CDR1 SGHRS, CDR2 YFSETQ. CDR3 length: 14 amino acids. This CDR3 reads CAGDSGQGYYEQYF. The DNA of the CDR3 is TGCGCCGGGGACTCGGGACAGGGGTACTACGAGCAGTACTTC.

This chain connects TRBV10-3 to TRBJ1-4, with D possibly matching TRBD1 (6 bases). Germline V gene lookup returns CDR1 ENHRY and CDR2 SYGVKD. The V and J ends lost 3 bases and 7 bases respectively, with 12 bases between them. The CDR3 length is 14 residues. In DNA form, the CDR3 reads TGTGCCATCAGTGAAGGGGGGGTTGGTGAAAAACTGTTTTTT. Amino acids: CAISEGGVGEKLFF.

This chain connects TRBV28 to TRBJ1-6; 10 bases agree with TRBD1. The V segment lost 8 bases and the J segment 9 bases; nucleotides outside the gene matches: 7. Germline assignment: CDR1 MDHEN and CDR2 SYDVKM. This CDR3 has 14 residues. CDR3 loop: CASQGQGVVSPLHF. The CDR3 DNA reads TGTGCCAGCCAAGGACAGGGGGTGGTTTCACCCCTCCACTTT.

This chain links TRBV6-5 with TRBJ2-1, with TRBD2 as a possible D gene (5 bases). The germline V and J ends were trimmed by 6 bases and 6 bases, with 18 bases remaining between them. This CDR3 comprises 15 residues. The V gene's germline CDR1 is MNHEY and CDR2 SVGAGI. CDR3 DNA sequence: TGTGCCAGCAGAACACGGACCGGGGAAGGCAATGAGCAGTTCTTC. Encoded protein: CASRTRTGEGNEQFF.

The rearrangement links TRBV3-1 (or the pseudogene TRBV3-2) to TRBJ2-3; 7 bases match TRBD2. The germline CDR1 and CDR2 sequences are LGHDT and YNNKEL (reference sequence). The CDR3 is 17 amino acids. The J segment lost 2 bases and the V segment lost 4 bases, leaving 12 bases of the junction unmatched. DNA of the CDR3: TGTGCCAGCAGCCGCCCTACCCCGGGACTATTCACAGATACGCAGTATTTT. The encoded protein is CASSRPTPGLFTDTQYF.

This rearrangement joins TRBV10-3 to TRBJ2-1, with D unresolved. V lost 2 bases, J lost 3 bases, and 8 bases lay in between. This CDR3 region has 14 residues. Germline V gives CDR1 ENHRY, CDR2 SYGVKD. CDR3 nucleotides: TGTGCCATCAGTGAGGCAGGCGACTACAATGAGCAGTTCTTC. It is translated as CAISEAGDYNEQFF.

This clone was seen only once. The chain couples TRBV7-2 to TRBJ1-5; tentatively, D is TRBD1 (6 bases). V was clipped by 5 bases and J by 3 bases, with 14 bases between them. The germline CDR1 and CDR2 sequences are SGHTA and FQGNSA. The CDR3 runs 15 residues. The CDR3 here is CASSAYRAANQPQHF. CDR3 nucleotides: TGTGCCAGCAGCGCCTACAGGGCCGCCAATCAGCCCCAGCATTTT.

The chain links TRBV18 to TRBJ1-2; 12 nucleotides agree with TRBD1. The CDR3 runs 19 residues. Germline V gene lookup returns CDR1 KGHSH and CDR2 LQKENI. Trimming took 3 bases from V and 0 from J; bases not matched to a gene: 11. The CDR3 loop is CASSPTGTGGPQANYGYTF. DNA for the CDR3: TGTGCCAGCTCACCCACCGGGACAGGGGGCCCTCAAGCTAACTATGGCTACACCTTC.